The TCR beta chain described here comes from a study of monozygotic twins with inflammatory bowel disease (dated by TCRdb to 2018 to 2020). For the wider study: The full study comprised about 28 monozygotic twin pairs: nine German pairs (four IBD-concordant, five IBD-discordant) and 19 IBD-discordant Danish pairs. Each individual had, on average, about 151 000 unique TCRalpha sequences and 181 000 unique TCRbeta sequences available for analysis. Disease-associated traits were sought mainly through comparisons between IBD patients and their genetically identical healthy co-twins within discordant pairs. General conclusions and limits of the study: Measured by the inverse Simpson index, TCRbeta repertoire diversity was lower in IBD patients than in their healthy co-twins. Compared with healthy twins, IBD patients shared fewer clonotypes with other individuals, and the difference was most pronounced in patients with signs of disease activity. Concordant and discordant twins showed no difference in repertoire similarity, possibly because of limited statistical power. The results gave no support for a single strong signal or clonotype linked to IBD. Differing immunosuppressive treatments among patients may have added background noise and inter-individual variability to the repertoires. The analysis was unable to tell different T cell subtypes apart.

The CDR3 starts with the cysteine, ends with the phenylalanine, and has 13 residues. No DNA was logged. According to the germline V gene, CDR1 reads SGHVS and CDR2 reads FQNEAQ. Library creation used 5' RACE. For each TCR library, 3,000 to 4,000 ng of total RNA was used. For each sample, cDNA synthesis was carried out in eight separate reactions using SMARTScribe reverse transcriptase. During cDNA synthesis, template switching introduced unique molecular identifiers that contained a 6-nucleotide sample barcode. TCRalpha and TCRbeta cDNA was amplified in two nested PCRs of around 15 and 9 cycles, and bead purification was carried out after each PCR. Before amplification, cDNA was treated with uracil DNA-glycosylase and purified using the QIAquick PCR purification kit. The second PCR added Illumina TruSeq-compatible adapters along with sample-specific barcodes. Library quality and concentration were checked on TapeStation and Qubit, and libraries were pooled at around 5 ng each. Pooled libraries were sequenced on an Illumina HiSeq2500 single-index Rapid Run with 2 x 100 bp reads and custom sequencing primers. As for how the authors treated the data: MiGEC version 1.2.6 was used for UMI-based consensus assembly, which corrected PCR and sequencing errors. MiXCR version 2.1.1 was used for V(D)J alignment, clonotype assembly and CDR3 extraction. Gene usage, clonotype sharing and MAIT/NKT TCR abundance were normalised by analysing the top 1000, 10 000 and 20 000 clonotypes per sample. Diversity was computed as the inverse Simpson index with the vegan R package after downsampling to 27 000 UMIs. Paired Mann-Whitney U tests were applied to discordant twin pairs, and Benjamini-Hochberg correction was used for multiple testing. The reads, reprocessed by TCRdb, yield one row per CDR3 protein sequence and no DNA. It is TCRdb's table, rather than the study itself, that gives the V and J calls and clone size. This sample's table carries 200,000 to 250,000 distinct CDR3 sequences. The top ten hold about 8% of the sample.

Of note for this clonotype: It lacks a known antigen.

From each donor, an approximately 2.5 ml peripheral blood sample was drawn into PAXgene tubes and stored at -80 degrees C. Without T cell sorting, total RNA was isolated from whole blood using the PAXgene blood miRNA kit on an automated QIAcube. Peripheral blood from monozygotic twin pairs who were concordant or discordant for inflammatory bowel disease underwent deep TCRalpha and TCRbeta repertoire profiling using unique molecular barcoding. Smoking habits were recorded for all twin pairs, and each individual was classified as a current, former or never smoker. The TCR sequence derives from a human donor with ulcerative colitis or Crohn's disease, or a healthy co-twin of an affected twin (not recorded which). Specimen: blood. This chain joins TRBV7-8 to TRBJ2-2; TCRdb names TRBD2, which stays unverified in the absence of DNA. The CDR3 protein: CASSPTRSGELFF.